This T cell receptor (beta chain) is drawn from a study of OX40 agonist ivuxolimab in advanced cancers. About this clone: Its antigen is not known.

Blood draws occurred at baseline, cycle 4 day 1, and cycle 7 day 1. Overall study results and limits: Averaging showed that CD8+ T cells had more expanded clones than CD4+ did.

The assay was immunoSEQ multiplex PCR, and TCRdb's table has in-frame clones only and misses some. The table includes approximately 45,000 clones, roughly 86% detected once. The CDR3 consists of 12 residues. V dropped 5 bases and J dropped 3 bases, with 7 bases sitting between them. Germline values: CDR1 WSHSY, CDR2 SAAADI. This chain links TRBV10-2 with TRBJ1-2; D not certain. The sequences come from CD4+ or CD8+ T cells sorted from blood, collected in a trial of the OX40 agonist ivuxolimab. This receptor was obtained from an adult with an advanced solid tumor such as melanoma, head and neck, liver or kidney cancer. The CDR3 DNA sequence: TGCGCCAGCAGTCCCGGACACTATGGCTACACCTTC. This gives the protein CASSPGHYGYTF.